These 18 T cell receptor beta chains came from one sample sequenced in a study of cytomegalovirus exposure and HLA in healthy donors. The PCR used 60 Vbeta and 13 Jbeta primers. Profiling relied on immunoSEQ multiplex PCR, and the TCRdb table lists in-frame clones only, not all of them. The sample yields 150,000 or so clones, of which the top ten take up around 1.6%. The sequencing sample was made of PBMCs. The source of these receptors is a man aged 18 to 30 in good health and CMV-seronegative.

The rearrangement joins TRBV6-6 to TRBJ2-7; tentatively, D is TRBD2 (5 bases). The CDR3 consists of 13 residues. The germline V and J ends were trimmed by 7 bases and 3 bases, with 13 bases remaining between them. Germline CDR1 reads MNHNY; CDR2 reads SVGAGI (reference sequence). As DNA, the CDR3 is TGTGCCAGCACGGGCAACGACTACTACGAGCAGTACTTC. Protein sequence: CASTGNDYYEQYF.

For the CDR3, the DNA is TGTGCCAGCGGAGGACCAACCCCTTCAGAAGCCCAGTACTTC. This gives the protein CASGGPTPSEAQYF. V usage is TRBV9 and J usage is TRBJ2-5, with D perhaps matching TRBD2 (5 bases). V was clipped by 7 bases and J by 9 bases, with 22 bases between them. CDR1 and CDR2 (germline): SGDLS, YYNGEE. The CDR3 has 14 amino acids.

A remark on this clone: Germline and junction disagree at one end, which may indicate a read error. This chain links TRBV7-7 with TRBJ2-1; weak D call: TRBD1 (5 bases). The CDR3 consists of 12 residues. Germline V gives CDR1 SSHAT, CDR2 FNYEAQ (reference sequence). For the CDR3, the DNA is TGTGCTAGCAGCCCGGACACGAATGAGCAGTTCTTC. Its translation: CASSPDTNEQFF.

The chain employs TRBV10-3 and TRBJ2-6; 9 bases are a match to TRBD1. Per germline, CDR1 ENHRY and CDR2 SYGVKD. The CDR3 length is 16 residues. Trimming removed 8 bases from V and 1 base from J; junction bases left unmatched: 6. The CDR3 region has the DNA TGTGCCATCGGGACAGGGTTTGAATCTGGGGCCAACGTCCTGACTTTC. Protein sequence: CAIGTGFESGANVLTF.

This sequence joins TRBV27 and TRBJ2-7, with TRBD1 matching over 7 bases. V shed 5 bases, J shed 7 bases, and the junction held 14 bases outside the gene matches. This CDR3 comprises 15 residues. Germline loops: CDR1 MNHEY, CDR2 SMNVEV (reference sequence). CDR3 sequence (DNA): TGTGCCAGCAGTCTAGTTGGGCCACAGGGGCGTGAGCAGTACTTC. As protein: CASSLVGPQGREQYF.

Here the CDR3 DNA reads TGTGCCAGCAGCTTAACGGCCGGGAAAAGCTATGGCTACACCTTC. Translation: CASSLTAGKSYGYTF. The chain uses TRBV7-3 and TRBJ1-2; no clear D gene. Germline V lookup: CDR1 SGHTA, CDR2 FQGTGA. CDR3 size: 15 residues. V lost 0 bases, J lost 4 bases, and 12 bases lay in between.

The rearrangement uses TRBV18 and TRBJ2-7, with D perhaps TRBD1 (6 bases). The CDR3 is 13 residues long. Germline V gene sequence: CDR1 KGHSH, CDR2 LQKENI. The V end lost 5 bases, the J end lost 4 bases, and 12 bases lay between the germline ends. The chain's CDR3 is CASSTKQGYEQYF. In DNA, the CDR3 is TGTGCCAGCTCAACAAAACAGGGATACGAGCAGTACTTC.

V is TRBV7-6 and J is TRBJ2-1; 10 positions match TRBD2. The CDR3 totals 15 residues. The germline V gene encodes CDR1 SGHVS and CDR2 FNYEAQ. With 1 base clipped from V and 7 bases from J, the junction kept 4 bases outside the gene matches. Here the CDR3 DNA reads TGTGCCAGCAGCTTAGTGGCTAGCGGGAGTAATGAGCAGTTCTTC. It specifies CASSLVASGSNEQFF.

The CDR3 sequence is CASRGTTSYEQYF. CDR3 coding DNA: TGCGCCAGCAGAGGGACAACTTCATACGAGCAGTACTTC. The chain couples TRBV5-1 to TRBJ2-7, with D tentatively TRBD1 (6 bases). V was cut by 5 bases and J by 4 bases, with 13 bases left in between. The germline CDR1 and CDR2 sequences are SGHRS and YFSETQ. The CDR3 consists of 13 residues.

The chain recombines TRBV19 with TRBJ2-7, with 9 positions matching TRBD1. The CDR3 spans 15 residues. The V gene end was trimmed by 8 bases and the J gene end by 1 base; junction bases not matched to a gene: 9. The V gene's germline CDR1 is LNHDA and CDR2 SQIVND (reference sequence). The CDR3 loop reads CASSAGGTGSYEQYF. CDR3 sequence (DNA): TGTGCCAGTTCCGCCGGAGGGACAGGGTCCTACGAGCAGTACTTC.

CDR3 in DNA: TGTGCCAGCAGTGGGGACAGACTTAATGAAAAACTGTTTTTT. Its translation: CASSGDRLNEKLFF. V is TRBV27 and J is TRBJ1-4; 7 bases line up with TRBD1. The CDR3 is made up of 14 amino acids. Germline assignment: CDR1 MNHEY and CDR2 SMNVEV (reference sequence). Trimming at V came to 5 bases and at J to 4 bases, leaving 4 bases not matched to a gene.

The CDR3 DNA reads as TGCGCCAGCAGTCGGCGGGAACAGCCGAACACTGAAGCTTTCTTT. This encodes CASSRREQPNTEAFF. The chain couples TRBV10-1 to TRBJ1-1; no definite D call. CDR3 length equals 15 residues. Germline CDR1 WNHNN, CDR2 SYGVQD (reference sequence). V gave up 5 bases and J gave up 1 base, with 14 bases separating them.

This sequence joins TRBV11-2 and TRBJ2-3, with 8 bases that match TRBD2. CDR1 is SGHAT, CDR2 FQNNGV, per germline. V lost 5 bases to trimming and J lost 3 bases; unmatched junction nucleotides: 19. The CDR3 consists of 19 residues. CDR3 in DNA: TGTGCCAGCAGCGGAAGCCGGACTAGCACCCGAGGAGGAACAGATACGCAGTATTTT. Translated: CASSGSRTSTRGGTDTQYF.

The rearrangement joins TRBV28 to TRBJ1-5; D is possibly TRBD1 (6 bases). Trimming pared 6 bases from V and 4 bases from J, leaving 19 bases between. The CDR3 is 16 residues long. The V gene's germline CDR1 is MDHEN and CDR2 SYDVKM. The CDR3 DNA reads as TGTGCCAGCAGACCCAGCCCCGGACAGTATAATCAGCCCCAGCATTTT. It is translated as CASRPSPGQYNQPQHF.

The rearrangement uses TRBV20-1 and TRBJ2-7; no firm D call. Trimming took 3 bases from V and 7 from J, leaving 10 bases between them. CDR1 and CDR2 from the germline V gene are DFQATT and SNEGSKA (reference sequence). The length of the CDR3 is 11 residues. This chain's CDR3 is CSASPGSEQYF. CDR3 nucleotide sequence: TGCAGTGCTAGTCCTGGCTCGGAGCAGTACTTC.

In DNA, the CDR3 is TGTGCCAGCAGCTTAGGGGTTACTAGAGGGGGTGAGACCCAGTACTTC. Its protein product is CASSLGVTRGGETQYF. This rearrangement joins TRBV7-8 to TRBJ2-5; D perhaps matches TRBD1 (6 bases). V lost 1 base and J lost 5, with 17 bases in between. The CDR3 is 16 residues long. CDR1 and CDR2 from the germline V gene are SGHVS and FQNEAQ.

The genes are TRBV7-9 and TRBJ1-2; 10 positions match TRBD1. Germline CDR1 reads SEHNR; CDR2 reads FQNEAQ (reference sequence). The V gene end was trimmed by 4 bases and the J gene end by 7 bases; junction bases not matched to a gene: 3. The CDR3 sequence is 13 residues long. CDR3 sequence reads: CASSSTGGGGYTF. DNA of the CDR3: TGTGCCAGCAGCTCGACAGGGGGCGGTGGCTACACCTTC. The full variable domain, with the rest looked up from reference TRBV7-9 and TRBJ1-2, is DTGVSQNPRHKITKRGQNVTFRCDPISEHNRLYWYRQTLGQGPEFLTYFQNEAQLEKSRLLSDRFSAERPKGSFSTLEIQRTEQGDSAMYLCASSSTGGGGYTFGSGTRLTVV.

The rearrangement links TRBV19 to TRBJ1-4; no clear D. Looked up from germline, CDR1 is LNHDA and CDR2 is SQIVND (reference sequence). Deletions cut 9 bases from V and 11 bases from J, with 16 bases between. The CDR3 covers 12 residues. The CDR3 DNA follows: TGTGCCAGCCGGGAAAACTACGGGAAACTGTTTTTT. Translated, it gives CASRENYGKLFF. Full variable domain (rest looked up from reference TRBV19 and TRBJ1-4): DGGITQSPKYLFRKEGQNVTLSCEQNLNHDAMYWYRQDPGQGLRLIYYSQIVNDFQKGDIAEGYSVSREKKESFPLTVTSAQKNPTAFYLCASRENYGKLFFGSGTQLSVL.